This T cell receptor (beta chain) was documented in a study of T-cell reconstitution after alpha-beta-depleted transplantation in children listed by TCRdb under 2016. Notes on the research overall: The study quantitatively tracked T-cell immune reconstitution after TCRalphabeta/CD19-depleted allogeneic hematopoietic cell transplantation in children using TCR repertoire profiling. Study-wide findings and limitations: Hyperexpanded clone frequencies declined over subsequent months; after one year, T-cell counts and TCRbeta diversity were mostly attributed to newly produced T cells. In some patients, high TCRbeta diversity at day 60 was attributed to recipient T cells and intrathymic progenitors that had survived conditioning. The apparently early alphabetaT-cell count recovery about two months after transplant was reportedly dependent on only several hundred rapidly expanded clones derived from non-depleted graft cells.

To prepare the library, PCR was applied. Sequenced using an Illumina HiSeq 2500. TCR library preparation used molecular barcoding, with unique molecular identifiers applied to normalize quantification of the TCRbeta repertoire. TCRdb ran its own pipeline on the public reads, namely fastp trimming at Q25 and MiXCR clone calling, and kept in-frame beta chains. Rows with one shared CDR3 protein collapse into an entry with the most common genes and DNA. The sample data list 90,000 to 100,000 distinct CDR3 sequences, and roughly a quarter of these were observed just once. The ten top clones hold about 21% of the sample. A word on this clonotype: Its antigen is not yet known. No qualities accompany the bases; no much larger clone lies one base away.

Interpreted using the paper, the treatment or condition label stands for: allogeneic hematopoietic cell transplantation with graft depleted of TCRalphabeta T cells and CD19 B cells. The children who served as transplant recipients had been given grafts of TCRalphabeta/CD19-depleted allogeneic hematopoietic cells. Material: PBMCs, obtained before TCRalphabeta/CD19-depleted stem cell transplant. This clonotype originated in a boy aged 2 to 10 with acute lymphoblastic leukemia, due to receive a stem cell transplant.

The encoded CDR3 is CSARGPSVSTDTQYF. The sequenced DNA is TGCAGTGCTAGAGGACCTAGCGTTAGCACAGATACGCAGTATTTT. The rearranged segments are TRBV20-1 and TRBJ2-3; TRBD2 is a possible D gene, resting on 6 matching bases. V is clipped by 1 base and J by 0 bases, and the sequence between their germline boundaries is 11 bases long. Its CDR3 holds 15 amino acids, cysteine through phenylalanine. Only the CDR3 portion is preserved as DNA: 45 bases, with reading frame beginning at the first base. Reading the germline V gene (reference sequence) gives CDR1 DFQATT and CDR2 SNEGSKA.